The 3 T cell receptor beta chains in this list originate from one sample, sequenced in a study of molecular identifiers for immune sequencing clone quantification. TCRdb analysed the PCR reads with MiXCR anew, one entry per CDR3 protein. The sample has approximately 590,000 distinct CDR3 sequences, roughly 25% seen once. The sample consisted of naive CD8+ T cells from blood, with Jurkat cell RNA spiked in. Subset denoted: FACS-sorted CD8+CD4-CCR7+CD45RA+ naive T cells. These receptors were collected from a human donor in good health. Some libraries in this study had Jurkat cell RNA spiked in.

This clonotype was seen only a few times. The V gene is TRBV11-2, the J gene TRBJ2-7; 14 nucleotides align to TRBD2. The CDR3 totals 17 residues. V dropped 5 bases and J dropped 0; count of bases not matched to a gene: 6. Germline V CDR1 and CDR2: SGHAT, FQNNGV. The CDR3 DNA reads as TGTGCCAGCAGCGGACTAGCGGGAGGCCCGAGCTCCTACGAGCAGTACTTC. Protein product: CASSGLAGGPSSYEQYF.

This clonotype was seen repeatedly, ten times or more. The chain carries TRBV2 and TRBJ2-3; 12 bases fit TRBD2. The J segment lost 3 bases and the V segment lost 3 bases, leaving 4 bases of the junction unmatched. CDR1 is SNHLY and CDR2 is FYNNEI in the germline V gene. The CDR3 extends over 16 amino acids. CDR3 nucleotide sequence: TGTGCCAGCAGTGAGGAACTAGCGGGAGGAACAGATACGCAGTATTTT. It codes for CASSEELAGGTDTQYF.

In the case of this clonotype: Mismatch with germline at one junction end may stem from a read error. V gene TRBV7-3 combines with J gene TRBJ2-2; TRBD2 is a possible D gene (5 bases). The CDR3 contains 13 residues. Germline-derived CDR1 and CDR2 are SGHTA and FQGTGA. The CDR3 protein is CASSLALAGERFF. The CDR3 bases are TGTGCCAGCAGCTTAGCCCTGGCCGGGGAGCGGTTTTTT.